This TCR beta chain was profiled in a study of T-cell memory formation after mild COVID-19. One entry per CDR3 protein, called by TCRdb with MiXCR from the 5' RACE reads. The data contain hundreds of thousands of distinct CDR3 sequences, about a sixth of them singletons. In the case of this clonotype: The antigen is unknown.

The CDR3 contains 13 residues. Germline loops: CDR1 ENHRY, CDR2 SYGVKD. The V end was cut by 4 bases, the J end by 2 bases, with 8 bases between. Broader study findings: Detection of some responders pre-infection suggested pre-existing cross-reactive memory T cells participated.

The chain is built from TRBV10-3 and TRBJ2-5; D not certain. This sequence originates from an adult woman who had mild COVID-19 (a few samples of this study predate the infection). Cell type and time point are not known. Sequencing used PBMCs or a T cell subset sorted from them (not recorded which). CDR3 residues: CAISVAEQETQYF. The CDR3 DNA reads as TGTGCCATCAGTGTGGCGGAACAAGAGACCCAGTACTTC.